This T cell receptor beta chain was identified in a study of cytomegalovirus exposure and HLA in healthy donors. Overall study results and limits: As confirmed in vitro, a few CMV-associated chains were specific for CMV antigens.

As regards this clone: The antigen remains undetermined.

The study ran its PCR with 60 Vbeta and 13 Jbeta primers. Profiled with immunoSEQ multiplex PCR; TCRdb holds only in-frame clones, not every one. The data contain approximately 120,000 clones, approximately 80% of them singletons. The sample taken for sequencing was PBMCs. This sequence was found in a woman in her twenties or thirties in good health and CMV-seronegative.

The CDR3 DNA sequence: TGCGCCAGCACCTGGGCGGGAGGGTCCTACAATGAGCAGTTCTTC. Translation gives CASTWAGGSYNEQFF. The rearrangement joins TRBV10-2 to TRBJ2-1, with 9 bases matching TRBD2. Germline CDR1 WSHSY, CDR2 SAAADI. V gave up 7 bases and J gave up 1 base; unmatched junction bases: 5. This CDR3 comprises 15 residues.